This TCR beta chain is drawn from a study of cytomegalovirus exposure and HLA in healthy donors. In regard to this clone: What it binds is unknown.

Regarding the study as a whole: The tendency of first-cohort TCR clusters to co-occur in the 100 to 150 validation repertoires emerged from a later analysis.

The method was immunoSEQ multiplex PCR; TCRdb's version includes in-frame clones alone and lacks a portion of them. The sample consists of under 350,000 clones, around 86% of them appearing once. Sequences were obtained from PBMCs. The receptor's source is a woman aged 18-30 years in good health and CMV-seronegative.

The CDR3 loop is CAWSLWTGPGKLFF. The CDR3 DNA reads TGTGCCTGGAGTCTCTGGACAGGGCCTGGAAAACTGTTTTTT. The chain employs TRBV30 and TRBJ1-4, with TRBD1 identical over 8 bases. The CDR3 loop spans 14 amino acids. Germline V gives CDR1 GTSNPN, CDR2 SVGIG (reference sequence). The V gene end was trimmed by 2 bases and the J gene end by 10 bases; junction bases not matched to a gene: 9. The whole variable domain, filled in from reference TRBV30 and TRBJ1-4, reads SQTIHQWPATLVQPVGSPLSLECTVEGTSNPNLYWYRQAAGRGLQLLFYSVGIGQISSEVPQNLSASRPQDRQFILSSKKLLLSDSGFYLCAWSLWTGPGKLFFGSGTQLSVL.